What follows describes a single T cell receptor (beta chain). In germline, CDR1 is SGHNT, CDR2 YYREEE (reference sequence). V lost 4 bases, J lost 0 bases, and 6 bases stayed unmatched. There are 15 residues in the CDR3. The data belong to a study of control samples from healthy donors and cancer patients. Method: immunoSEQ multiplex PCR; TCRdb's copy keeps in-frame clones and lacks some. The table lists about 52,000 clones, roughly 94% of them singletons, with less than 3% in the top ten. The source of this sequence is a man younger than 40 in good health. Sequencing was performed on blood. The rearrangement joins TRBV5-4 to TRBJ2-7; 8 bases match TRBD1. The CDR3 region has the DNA TGTGCCAGCAGCCCCCGGGACAGGACCTCCTACGAGCAGTACTTC. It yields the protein CASSPRDRTSYEQYF.